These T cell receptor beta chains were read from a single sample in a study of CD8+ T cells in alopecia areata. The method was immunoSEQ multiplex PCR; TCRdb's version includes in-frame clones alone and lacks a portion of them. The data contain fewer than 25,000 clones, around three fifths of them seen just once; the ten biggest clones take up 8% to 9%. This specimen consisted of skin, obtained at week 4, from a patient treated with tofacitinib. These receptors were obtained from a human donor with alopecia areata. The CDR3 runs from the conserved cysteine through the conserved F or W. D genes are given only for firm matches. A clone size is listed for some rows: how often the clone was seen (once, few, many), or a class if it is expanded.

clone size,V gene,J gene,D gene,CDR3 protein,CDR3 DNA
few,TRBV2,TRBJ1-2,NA,CASQRAQDYGYTF,TGTGCCAGCCAACGAGCGCAAGACTATGGCTACACCTTC
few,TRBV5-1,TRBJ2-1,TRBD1,CASSQLTGGYNEQFF,TGCGCCAGCAGCCAACTGACAGGGGGGTACAATGAGCAGTTCTTC
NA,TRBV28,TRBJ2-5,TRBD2,CASSFTPGVGGETQYF,TGTGCCAGCAGTTTTACTCCCGGAGTGGGGGGGGAGACCCAGTACTTC
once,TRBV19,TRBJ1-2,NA,CASSMGHLLYGYTF,TGTGCCAGTAGTATGGGACACCTACTCTATGGCTACACCTTC
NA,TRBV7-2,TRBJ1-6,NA,CASSLEVASSYNSPLHF,TGTGCCAGCAGCTTAGAAGTTGCAAGCTCCTATAATTCACCCCTCCACTTT
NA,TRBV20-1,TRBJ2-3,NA,CLLGHTDTQYF,TGCTTACTAGGCCACACAGATACGCAGTATTTT
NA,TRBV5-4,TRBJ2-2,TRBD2,CASSVAGNTGELFF,TGTGCCAGCAGCGTAGCGGGGAACACCGGGGAGCTGTTTTTT
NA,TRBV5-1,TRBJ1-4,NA,CASSPGDVPPVANEKLFF,TGCGCCAGCAGCCCGGGGGACGTCCCCCCTGTGGCTAATGAAAAACTGTTTTTT
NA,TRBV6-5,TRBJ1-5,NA,CASRGTRGRNQPQHF,TGTGCCAGCAGGGGTACGAGGGGGAGGAATCAGCCCCAGCATTTT
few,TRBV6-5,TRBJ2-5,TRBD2,CASSYSSGGGVKTQYF,TGTGCCAGCAGTTACAGTTCGGGAGGAGGGGTGAAGACCCAGTACTTC
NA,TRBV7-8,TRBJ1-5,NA,CASSFRGNSNQPQHF,TGTGCCAGTAGCTTCCGTGGCAATAGCAATCAGCCCCAGCATTTT
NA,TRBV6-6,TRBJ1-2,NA,CASSYTPDSTNYGYTF,TGTGCCAGCAGTTACACCCCGGACAGTACTAACTATGGCTACACCTTC
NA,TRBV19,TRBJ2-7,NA,CASPGAGGAYEQYF,TGTGCCAGCCCGGGGGCAGGGGGGGCCTACGAGCAGTACTTC
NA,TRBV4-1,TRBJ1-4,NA,CASSQVLGNEKLFF,TGCGCCAGCAGCCAGGTCTTGGGTAATGAAAAACTGTTTTTT
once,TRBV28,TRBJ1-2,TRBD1,CASDRGNNYGYTF,TGTGCCAGCGACAGGGGTAATAACTATGGCTACACCTTC
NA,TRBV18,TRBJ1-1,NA,CASSPYLTVSNTEAFF,TGTGCCAGCTCACCATACTTGACAGTCTCCAACACTGAAGCTTTCTTT
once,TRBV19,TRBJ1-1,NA,CASETAKNTEAFF,TGTGCCAGTGAAACAGCTAAGAACACTGAAGCTTTCTTT
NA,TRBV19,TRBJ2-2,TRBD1,CASRDRGSTDTGELFF,TGTGCCAGTAGGGACAGGGGGAGTACGGACACCGGGGAGCTGTTTTTT
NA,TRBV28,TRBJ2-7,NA,CASSSRRGGWYF,TGTGCCAGCAGCAGTAGAAGGGGCGGGTGGTACTTC
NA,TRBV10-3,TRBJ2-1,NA,CAISDPRTGFDEQFF,TGTGCCATCAGTGACCCTCGTACAGGGTTCGATGAGCAGTTCTTC